The following is a TCR beta chain sequence with its context. Only in-frame clones appear in the TCRdb table, and some are missing; sequencing was by immunoSEQ multiplex PCR. Found here are about 250,000 clones, about 90% of them singletons; the top ten hold 12%. The data were obtained in a study of cytomegalovirus exposure and HLA in healthy donors. At the level of the study: The 120 or so validation repertoires matched the 650 to 850 first-cohort repertoires in platform, a later analysis reported.

CDR3 length: 15 amino acids. J gave up 0 bases and V 6 bases, and 3 bases lay outside the gene matches. CDR1 and CDR2 from the germline V gene are MNHEY and SMNVEV (reference sequence). The chain is built from TRBV27 and TRBJ2-7; TRBD2 agrees at 12 bases. The sample comprised PBMCs. This sequence was found in a young man in good health and CMV-seropositive. In DNA form, the CDR3 reads TGTGCCAGCAGCTGGACTAGCGGGAACTCCTACGAGCAGTACTTC. As protein: CASSWTSGNSYEQYF.